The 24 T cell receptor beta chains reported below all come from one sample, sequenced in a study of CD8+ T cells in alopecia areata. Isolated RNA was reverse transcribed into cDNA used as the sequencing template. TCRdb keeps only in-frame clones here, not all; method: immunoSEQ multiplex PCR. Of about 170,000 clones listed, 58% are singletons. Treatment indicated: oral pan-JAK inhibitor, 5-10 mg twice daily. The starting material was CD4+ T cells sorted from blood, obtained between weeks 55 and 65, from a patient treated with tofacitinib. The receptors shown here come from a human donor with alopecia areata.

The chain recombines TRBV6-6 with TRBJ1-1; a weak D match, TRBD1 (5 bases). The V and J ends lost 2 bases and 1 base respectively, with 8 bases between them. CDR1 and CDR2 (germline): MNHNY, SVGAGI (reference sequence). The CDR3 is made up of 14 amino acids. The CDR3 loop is CASSYGGGNTEAFF. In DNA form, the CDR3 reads TGTGCCAGCAGTTACGGCGGGGGGAACACTGAAGCTTTCTTT.

CDR3 sequence: CASSLPGGGAETQYF. CDR3 nucleotide sequence: TGCGCCAGCAGCTTGCCCGGCGGGGGGGCGGAGACCCAGTACTTC. This chain uses TRBV5-1 with TRBJ2-5; 9 bases are a match to TRBD2. CDR1 is SGHRS and CDR2 is YFSETQ in the germline V gene. V shed 1 base and J 5 bases; nucleotides not matched to a gene: 6. This CDR3 comprises 15 residues.

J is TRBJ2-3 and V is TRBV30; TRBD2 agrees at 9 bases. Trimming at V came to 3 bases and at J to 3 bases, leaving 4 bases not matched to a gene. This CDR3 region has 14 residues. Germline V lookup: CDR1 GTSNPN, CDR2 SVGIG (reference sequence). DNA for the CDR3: TGTGCCTGGAGATTAGCGGGAGCGACAGATACGCAGTATTTT. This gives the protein CAWRLAGATDTQYF.

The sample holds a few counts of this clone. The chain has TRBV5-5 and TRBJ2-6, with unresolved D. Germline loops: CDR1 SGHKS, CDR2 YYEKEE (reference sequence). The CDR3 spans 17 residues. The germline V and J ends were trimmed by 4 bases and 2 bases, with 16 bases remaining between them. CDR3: CASSDYRARTGANVLTF. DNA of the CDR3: TGTGCCAGCAGCGATTACCGGGCCAGAACTGGGGCCAACGTCCTGACTTTC.

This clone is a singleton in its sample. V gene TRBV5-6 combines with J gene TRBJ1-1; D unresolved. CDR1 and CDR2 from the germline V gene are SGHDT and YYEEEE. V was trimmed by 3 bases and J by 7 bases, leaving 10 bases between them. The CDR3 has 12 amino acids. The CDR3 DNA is TGTGCCAGCAGCTGGAGGCTGATTGAAGCTTTCTTT. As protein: CASSWRLIEAFF.

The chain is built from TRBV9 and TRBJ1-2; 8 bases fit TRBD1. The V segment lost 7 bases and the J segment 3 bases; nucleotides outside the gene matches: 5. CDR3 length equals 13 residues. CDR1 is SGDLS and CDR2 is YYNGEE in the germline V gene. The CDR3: CASDTTGDYGYTF. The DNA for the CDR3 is TGTGCCAGCGATACGACAGGGGACTATGGCTACACCTTC.

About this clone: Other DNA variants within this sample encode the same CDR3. In DNA form, the CDR3 reads TGTGCCAGCAGCTTAGGAAGGAATCAGCCCCAGCATTTT. Translation gives CASSLGRNQPQHF. The chain is built from TRBV7-2 and TRBJ1-5; D not certain. The V end was cut by 1 base, the J end by 4 bases, with 5 bases between. The CDR3 totals 13 residues. In germline, CDR1 is SGHTA, CDR2 FQGNSA.

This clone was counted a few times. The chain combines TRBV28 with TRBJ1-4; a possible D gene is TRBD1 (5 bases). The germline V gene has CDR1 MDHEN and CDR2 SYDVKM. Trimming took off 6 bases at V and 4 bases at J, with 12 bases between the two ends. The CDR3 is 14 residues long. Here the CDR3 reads CASRLGAYNEKLFF. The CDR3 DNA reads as TGTGCCAGCAGGCTCGGGGCGTATAATGAAAAACTGTTTTTT. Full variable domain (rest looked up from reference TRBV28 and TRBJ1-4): DVKVTQSSRYLVKRTGEKVFLECVQDMDHENMFWYRQDPGLGLRLIYFSYDVKMKEKGDIPEGYSVSREKKERFSLILESASTNQTSMYLCASRLGAYNEKLFFGSGTQLSVL.

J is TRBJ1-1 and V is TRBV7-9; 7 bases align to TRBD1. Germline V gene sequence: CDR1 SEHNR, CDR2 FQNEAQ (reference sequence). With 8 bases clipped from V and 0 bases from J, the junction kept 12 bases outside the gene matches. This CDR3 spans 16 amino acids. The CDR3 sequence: CASGARDRSLNTEAFF. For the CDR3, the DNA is TGTGCCAGCGGAGCGCGGGACAGAAGTCTGAACACTGAAGCTTTCTTT.

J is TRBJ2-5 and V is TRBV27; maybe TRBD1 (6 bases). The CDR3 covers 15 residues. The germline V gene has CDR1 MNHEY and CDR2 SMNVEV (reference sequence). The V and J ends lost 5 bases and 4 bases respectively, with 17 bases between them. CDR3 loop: CASSTTRQVTETQYF. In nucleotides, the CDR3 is TGTGCCAGCAGTACGACCCGACAGGTGACAGAGACCCAGTACTTC.

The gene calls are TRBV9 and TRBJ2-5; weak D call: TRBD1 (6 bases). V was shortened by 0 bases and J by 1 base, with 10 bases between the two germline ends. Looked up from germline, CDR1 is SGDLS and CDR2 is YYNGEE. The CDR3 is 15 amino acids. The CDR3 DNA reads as TGTGCCAGCAGCGTAGCGGACAGCTTCCAAGAGACCCAGTACTTC. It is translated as CASSVADSFQETQYF.

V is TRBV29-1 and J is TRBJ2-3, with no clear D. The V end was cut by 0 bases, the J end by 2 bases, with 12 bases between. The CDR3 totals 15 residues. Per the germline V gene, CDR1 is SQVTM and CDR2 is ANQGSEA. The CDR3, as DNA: TGCAGCGTTGAAGACCTGGGTTTCATCACAGATACGCAGTATTTT. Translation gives CSVEDLGFITDTQYF.

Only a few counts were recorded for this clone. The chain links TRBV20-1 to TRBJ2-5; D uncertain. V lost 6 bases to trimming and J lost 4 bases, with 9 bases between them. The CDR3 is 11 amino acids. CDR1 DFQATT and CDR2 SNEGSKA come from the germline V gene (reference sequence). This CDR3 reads CSAQWGETQYF. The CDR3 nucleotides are TGCAGTGCCCAGTGGGGAGAGACCCAGTACTTC.

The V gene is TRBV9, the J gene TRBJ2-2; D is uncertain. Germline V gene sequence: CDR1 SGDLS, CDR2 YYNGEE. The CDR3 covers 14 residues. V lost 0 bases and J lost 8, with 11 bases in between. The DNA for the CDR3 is TGTGCCAGCAGCGTAGCTGGTGGGGTAGGGGAGCTGTTTTTT. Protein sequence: CASSVAGGVGELFF.

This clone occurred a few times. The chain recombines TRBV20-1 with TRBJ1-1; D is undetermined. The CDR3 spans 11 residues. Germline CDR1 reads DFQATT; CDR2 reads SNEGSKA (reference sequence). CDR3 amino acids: CSRASNTEAFF. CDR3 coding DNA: TGCAGCCGCGCCTCGAACACTGAAGCTTTCTTT.

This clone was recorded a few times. The CDR3 protein is CASRTSSLTDTQYF. The CDR3 DNA sequence: TGCGCCAGCAGAACGTCGTCCCTCACAGATACGCAGTATTTT. The V gene is TRBV5-1, the J gene TRBJ2-3; no reliable D call. The CDR3 contains 14 residues. Per the germline V gene, CDR1 is SGHRS and CDR2 is YFSETQ. Trimming pared 5 bases from V and 2 bases from J, leaving 12 bases between.

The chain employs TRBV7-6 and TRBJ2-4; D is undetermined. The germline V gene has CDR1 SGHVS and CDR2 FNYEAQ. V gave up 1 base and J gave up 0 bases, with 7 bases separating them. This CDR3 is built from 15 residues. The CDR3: CASSLEYGAKNIQYF. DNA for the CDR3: TGTGCCAGCAGCTTAGAGTATGGAGCCAAAAACATTCAGTACTTC.

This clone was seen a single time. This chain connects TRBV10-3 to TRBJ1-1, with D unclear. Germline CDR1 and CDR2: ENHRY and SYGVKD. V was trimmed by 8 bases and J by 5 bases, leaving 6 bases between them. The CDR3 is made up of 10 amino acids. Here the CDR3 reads CAIGLTEAFF. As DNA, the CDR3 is TGTGCCATCGGTTTAACTGAAGCTTTCTTT.

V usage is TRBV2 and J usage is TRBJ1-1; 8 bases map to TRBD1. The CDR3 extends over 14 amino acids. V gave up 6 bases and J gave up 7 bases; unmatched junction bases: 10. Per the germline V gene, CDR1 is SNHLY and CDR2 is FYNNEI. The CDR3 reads CASRGLQGANEAFF. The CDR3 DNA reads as TGTGCCAGCAGGGGCTTGCAGGGGGCAAATGAAGCTTTCTTT.

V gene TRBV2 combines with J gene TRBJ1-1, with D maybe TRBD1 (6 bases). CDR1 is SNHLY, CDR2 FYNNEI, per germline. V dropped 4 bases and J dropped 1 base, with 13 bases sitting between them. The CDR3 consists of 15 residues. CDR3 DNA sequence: TGTGCCAGCAGTGTCACATTAGGGGGGAACACTGAAGCTTTCTTT. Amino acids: CASSVTLGGNTEAFF.

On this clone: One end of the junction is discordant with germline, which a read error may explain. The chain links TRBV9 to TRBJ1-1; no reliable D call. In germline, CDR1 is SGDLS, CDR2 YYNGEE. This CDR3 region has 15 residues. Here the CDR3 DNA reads TGTGCCGGCAGCGTAGGTGGACGGATGAACACTGAAGCTTTCTTT. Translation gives CAGSVGGRMNTEAFF.

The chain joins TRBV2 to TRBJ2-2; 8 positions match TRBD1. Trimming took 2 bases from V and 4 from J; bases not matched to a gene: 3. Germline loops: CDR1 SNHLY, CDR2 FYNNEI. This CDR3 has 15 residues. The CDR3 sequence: CASSEQGASTGELFF. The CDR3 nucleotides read TGTGCCAGCAGTGAACAGGGGGCTAGCACCGGGGAGCTGTTTTTT.

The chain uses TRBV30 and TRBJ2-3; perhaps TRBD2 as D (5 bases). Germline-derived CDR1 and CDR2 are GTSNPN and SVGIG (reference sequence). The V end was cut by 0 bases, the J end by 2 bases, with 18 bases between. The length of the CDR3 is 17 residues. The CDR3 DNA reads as TGTGCCTGGAGTGTTGTAGTCTCTAGCTTTTACACAGATACGCAGTATTTT. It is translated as CAWSVVVSSFYTDTQYF.

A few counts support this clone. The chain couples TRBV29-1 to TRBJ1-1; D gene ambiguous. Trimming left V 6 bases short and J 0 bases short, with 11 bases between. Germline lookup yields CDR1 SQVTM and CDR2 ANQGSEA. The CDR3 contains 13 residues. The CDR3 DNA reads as TGCAGCGTCCCTAGTAGAATGAACACTGAAGCTTTCTTT. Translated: CSVPSRMNTEAFF.